This T cell receptor beta chain is drawn from a study of shared clonotypes between healthy human individuals. Assay used: immunoSEQ multiplex PCR; TCRdb lists only in-frame clones, some missing. The top ten clones hold about 16% of a sample with roughly 300,000 clones, about nine tenths of them seen once. Trimming took off 3 bases at V and 3 bases at J, with 10 bases between the two ends. This CDR3 comprises 14 residues. Germline V gene data show CDR1 as LGHNT and CDR2 as FRNRAP. The chain has TRBV12-5 and TRBJ2-3; D is perhaps TRBD1 (7 bases). The sequencing input was memory CD8+ T cells sorted from blood. The sample's subset: CD45RO+ cells pooled with CCR7-negative TemRA cells. The TCR was taken from a man aged 18 to 30 in good health. The CDR3 coding sequence is TGTGCTAGTGGTTTTCCAGGGGGGACAGATACGCAGTATTTT. Its translation is CASGFPGGTDTQYF. The full variable domain, in which reference TRBV12-5 and TRBJ2-3 provide the parts outside the CDR3, is DARVTQTPRHKVTEMGQEVTMRCQPILGHNTVFWYRQTMMQGLELLAYFRNRAPLDDSGMPKDRFSAEMPDATLATLKIQPSEPRDSAVYFCASGFPGGTDTQYFGPGTRLTVL.